These 7 T cell receptor beta chains came from one sample sequenced in a study of blood T cells in healthy people across ages. A second PCR, run for roughly 7 to 12 cycles, used a sample-barcoded 5' primer plus a J-beta primer mix. Via MiXCR, TCRdb re-called the 5' RACE reads, giving one row per CDR3 protein. The sample has about 1.7 million distinct CDR3 sequences; 28% are singletons. The sequenced sample consisted of blood. All receptors derive from a woman aged 25 to 39 in good health.

The rearrangement links TRBV7-2 to TRBJ1-2; no firm D call. This CDR3 region has 14 residues. V shed 1 base and J shed 2 bases, with 8 bases lying between them. Germline CDR1 is SGHTA and CDR2 is FQGNSA. The CDR3: CASSLVAQNYGYTF. CDR3 nucleotide sequence: TGTGCCAGCAGCTTAGTCGCACAGAACTATGGCTACACCTTC.

This clonotype has more than one count but fewer than ten. The gene calls are TRBV7-8 and TRBJ2-3, with a tentative D call TRBD2 (6 bases). Looked up from germline, CDR1 is SGHVS and CDR2 is FQNEAQ. The CDR3 runs to 16 residues. The V and J ends lost 1 base and 0 bases respectively, with 11 bases between them. The DNA for the CDR3 is TGTGCCAGCAGCTTAGAAGCGGGCTCTAGCACAGATACGCAGTATTTT. Its translation is CASSLEAGSSTDTQYF.

This clonotype turned up a few times. The chain links TRBV7-6 to TRBJ1-5; D is ambiguous. The V gene's germline CDR1 is SGHVS and CDR2 FNYEAQ. This CDR3 spans 15 amino acids. V was shortened by 1 base and J by 3 bases, with 10 bases between the two germline ends. The CDR3 region is CASSLEVGPNQPQHF. The CDR3 nucleotides read TGTGCCAGCAGCTTAGAGGTTGGCCCCAATCAGCCCCAGCATTTT.

This clonotype has just a few counts. This chain joins TRBV2 and TRBJ2-2; D perhaps matches TRBD1 (5 bases). This CDR3 has 16 residues. Trimming cost V 0 bases and J 4 bases, with 12 bases left between them. Germline V CDR1 and CDR2: SNHLY, FYNNEI. CDR3 loop: CASSEALARGTGELFF. CDR3 bases: TGTGCCAGCAGTGAAGCGCTTGCTAGGGGCACCGGGGAGCTGTTTTTT.

The table lists this clonotype with a few counts. The rearrangement joins TRBV28 to TRBJ2-7; 11 bases agree with TRBD1. Germline loops: CDR1 MDHEN, CDR2 SYDVKM. The ends lost 7 bases at V and 5 bases at J; junction bases unmatched: 4. CDR3 length: 13 residues. CDR3 region: CASNGQGAHEQYF. CDR3 DNA: TGTGCCAGCAACGGACAGGGGGCCCACGAGCAGTACTTC.

This clonotype was seen only a few times. The rearrangement links TRBV3-1 to TRBJ1-2; possible D gene TRBD1, 5 bases. Germline CDR1 reads LGHDT; CDR2 reads YNNKEL (reference sequence). V was pared by 6 bases and J by 3 bases, with 11 bases between. This CDR3 has 13 residues. CDR3 protein: CASRRLGHYGYTF. The CDR3, as DNA: TGTGCCAGCAGACGGCTGGGACACTATGGCTACACCTTC.

This clonotype was seen only a few times. The chain uses TRBV12-3 or TRBV12-4 and TRBJ1-2; weak D call: TRBD1 (5 bases). The length of the CDR3 is 13 residues. Trimming removed 4 bases from V and 4 bases from J, with 10 bases in between. CDR3 DNA: TGTGCCAGCAGTTCCTCAGGGACCTATGGCTACACCTTC. Amino acid sequence: CASSSSGTYGYTF.